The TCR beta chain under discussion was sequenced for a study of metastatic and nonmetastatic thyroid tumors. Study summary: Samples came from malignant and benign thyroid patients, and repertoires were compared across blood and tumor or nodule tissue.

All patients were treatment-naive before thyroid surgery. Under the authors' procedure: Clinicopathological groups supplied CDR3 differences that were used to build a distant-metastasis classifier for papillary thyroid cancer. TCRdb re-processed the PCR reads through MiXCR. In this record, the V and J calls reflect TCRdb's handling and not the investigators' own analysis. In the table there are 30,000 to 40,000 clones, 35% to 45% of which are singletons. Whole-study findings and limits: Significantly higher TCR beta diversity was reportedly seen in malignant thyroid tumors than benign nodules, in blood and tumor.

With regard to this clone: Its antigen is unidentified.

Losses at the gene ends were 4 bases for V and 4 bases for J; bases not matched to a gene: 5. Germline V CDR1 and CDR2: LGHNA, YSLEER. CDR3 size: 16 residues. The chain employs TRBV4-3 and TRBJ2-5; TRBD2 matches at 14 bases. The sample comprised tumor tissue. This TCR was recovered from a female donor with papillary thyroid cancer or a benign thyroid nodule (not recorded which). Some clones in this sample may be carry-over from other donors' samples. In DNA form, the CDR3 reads TGCGCCAGCAGCCCAGGGACTAGCGGGAGTGGAGAGACCCAGTACTTC. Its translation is CASSPGTSGSGETQYF.